This TCR beta chain was sequenced during a study of blood T cell repertoires in COVID-19. Assay: immunoSEQ multiplex PCR; the TCRdb copy retains only in-frame clones and omits some. Of about 250,000 clones listed, about 82% are singletons. V lost 1 base and J lost 0, with 13 bases in between. This CDR3 contains 16 residues. Germline V gene lookup returns CDR1 SEHNR and CDR2 FQNEAQ (reference sequence). The sequencing sample was made of peripheral blood. The receptor was derived from a woman older than 75 with COVID-19, enrolled during active disease. The chain employs TRBV7-9 and TRBJ2-7, with a weak D call TRBD2 (7 bases). The CDR3 DNA follows: TGTGCCAGCAGCTTAGGAGGGGGGGGTCCCTCCTACGAGCAGTACTTC. It encodes CASSLGGGGPSYEQYF.